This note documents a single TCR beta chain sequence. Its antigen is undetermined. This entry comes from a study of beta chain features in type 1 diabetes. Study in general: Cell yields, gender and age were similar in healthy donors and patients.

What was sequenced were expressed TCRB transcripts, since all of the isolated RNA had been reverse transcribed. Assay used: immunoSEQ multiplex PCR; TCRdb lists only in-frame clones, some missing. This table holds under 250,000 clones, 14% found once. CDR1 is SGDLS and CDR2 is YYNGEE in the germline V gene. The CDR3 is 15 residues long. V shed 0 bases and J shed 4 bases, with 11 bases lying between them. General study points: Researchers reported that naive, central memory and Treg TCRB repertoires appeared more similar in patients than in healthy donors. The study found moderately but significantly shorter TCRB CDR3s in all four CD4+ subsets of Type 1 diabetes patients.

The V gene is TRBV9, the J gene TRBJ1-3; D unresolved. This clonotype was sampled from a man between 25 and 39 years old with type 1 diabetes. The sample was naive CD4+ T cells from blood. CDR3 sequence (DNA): TGTGCCAGCAGCGTAGAGGATAGCGGGGGAAACACCATATATTTT. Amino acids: CASSVEDSGGNTIYF.